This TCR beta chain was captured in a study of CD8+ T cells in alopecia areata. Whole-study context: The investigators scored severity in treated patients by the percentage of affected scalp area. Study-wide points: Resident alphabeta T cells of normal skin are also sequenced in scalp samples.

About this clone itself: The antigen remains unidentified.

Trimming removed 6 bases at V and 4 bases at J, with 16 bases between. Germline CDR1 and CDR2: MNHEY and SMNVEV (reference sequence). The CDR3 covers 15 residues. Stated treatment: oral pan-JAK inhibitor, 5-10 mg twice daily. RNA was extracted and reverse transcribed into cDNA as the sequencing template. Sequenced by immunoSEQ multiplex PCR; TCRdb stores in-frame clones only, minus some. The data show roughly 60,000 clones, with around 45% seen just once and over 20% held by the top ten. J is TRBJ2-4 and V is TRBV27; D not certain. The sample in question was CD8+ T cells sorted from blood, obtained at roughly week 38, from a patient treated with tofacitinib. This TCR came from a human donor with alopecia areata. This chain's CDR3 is CASSPVSAPKNIQYF. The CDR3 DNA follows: TGTGCCAGCAGCCCCGTGTCGGCCCCAAAAAACATTCAGTACTTC.